This TCR beta chain appears in the sequencing data of a study of CD8+ T cells in alopecia areata. About the study: Those patients who were treated received oral tofacitinib, which was given at 5 to 10 mg twice daily for moderate-to-severe alopecia areata. Study conclusions and caveats: TCR sharing was clearer in mice than between patients, perhaps partly owing to patient HLA diversity. For lesional scalp, especially alopecia totalis/universalis, clonality was higher than in normal scalp.

CDR3 size: 18 residues. Germline loops: CDR1 SQVTM, CDR2 ANQGSEA. V dropped 3 bases and J dropped 0 bases, with 22 bases sitting between them. As regards this clone: Its antigen is unidentified.

As to treatment: oral pan-JAK inhibitor, 5-10 mg twice daily. The sorting of PBMCs gave CD4+ and CD8+ T cells. Isolated RNA was reverse transcribed into cDNA used as the sequencing template. The table came from immunoSEQ multiplex PCR; TCRdb's copy has only in-frame clones and leaves some out. The table has just over 150,000 clones, less than 70% seen once. The source was CD4+ T cells sorted from blood, collected at week 4, from a patient treated with tofacitinib. This rearrangement joins TRBV29-1 to TRBJ2-3; D is possibly TRBD2 (6 bases). This TCR was recovered from a human donor with alopecia areata. CDR3 in DNA: TGCAGCGTTGAGGCAGCGGGTCGAAGCTCACTCAGCACAGATACGCAGTATTTT. Amino acid sequence: CSVEAAGRSSLSTDTQYF.